These 25 T cell receptor beta chains were sequenced from one sample in a study of radiotherapy plus CTLA-4 blockade in lung cancer. Assay used: immunoSEQ multiplex PCR; TCRdb lists only in-frame clones, some missing. Altogether about 70,000 clones are present, roughly 85% being singletons, with the ten largest covering roughly a tenth. The sample was peripheral blood, taken from a patient treated with radiotherapy plus ipilimumab. Receptor source: a human donor with non-small cell lung cancer who had a complete response to radiotherapy plus ipilimumab.

As to this clone: One end of the junction does not line up with germline, which may come from a read error. The chain employs TRBV6-1 and TRBJ1-2; D not resolved. There are 13 residues in the CDR3. CDR1 and CDR2 from the germline V gene are MNHNS and SASEGT. The CDR3 region has the DNA TGTGCCAGCATTGAACCCGGGAGTTATGGCTACACCTTC. Translation gives CASIEPGSYGYTF.

The chain combines TRBV21-1 with TRBJ1-1. TRBV21-1 is a known pseudogene. CDR3 size: 14 residues. Here the CDR3 DNA reads TGTGCCAGCAGCGCCCCCGAGGGGAACACTGAAGCTTTCTTT. It encodes CASSAPEGNTEAFF.

The chain couples TRBV9 to TRBJ1-3; no reliable D call. The ends were cut back, 4 bases at V and 0 bases at J, with 8 bases in the middle. The CDR3 runs to 14 residues. Germline V gene lookup returns CDR1 SGDLS and CDR2 YYNGEE. The CDR3 sequence is CASSRENSGNTIYF. As DNA, the CDR3 is TGTGCCAGCAGCAGGGAGAACTCTGGAAACACCATATATTTT.

The rearrangement links TRBV19 to TRBJ2-7; D is possibly TRBD1 (6 bases). V was trimmed by 3 bases and J by 2 bases, leaving 11 bases between them. Germline V lookup: CDR1 LNHDA, CDR2 SQIVND (reference sequence). CDR3 length: 14 residues. The CDR3 protein is CASSIKQGTYEQYF. CDR3 in DNA: TGTGCCAGTAGTATCAAACAGGGAACCTACGAGCAGTACTTC.

This sequence joins TRBV7-8 and TRBJ1-1; 7 nucleotides line up with TRBD1. With V trimmed by 5 bases and J by 5 bases, 5 bases remained unmatched. Germline V gene data show CDR1 as SGHVS and CDR2 as FQNEAQ. This CDR3 has 13 residues. CDR3 region: CASSRIQGTEAFF. For the CDR3, the DNA is TGTGCCAGCAGCAGAATACAGGGGACTGAAGCTTTCTTT.

The V call is TRBV18, the J call TRBJ1-5; possibly TRBD1 for D (6 bases). The CDR3 consists of 15 residues. The germline gives CDR1 KGHSH, CDR2 LQKENI. V lost 3 bases and J lost 2, with 11 bases in between. The CDR3 here is CASSPGGRGNQPQHF. CDR3 DNA: TGTGCCAGCTCACCGGGGGGGCGCGGCAATCAGCCCCAGCATTTT.

By its share, this clone is medium-sized (0.01 to 0.1%). The V call is TRBV19, the J call TRBJ1-3; D call uncertain. The germline V gene encodes CDR1 LNHDA and CDR2 SQIVND (reference sequence). The V gene lost 5 bases and the J gene lost 8 bases, with 10 bases spanning the gap. This CDR3 has 12 amino acids. For the CDR3, the DNA is TGTGCCAGTAGTTGGGGATTGTACACCATATATTTT. Translating gives CASSWGLYTIYF.

J is TRBJ2-3 and V is TRBV4-1; 8 bases are shared with TRBD2. Per germline, CDR1 MGHRA and CDR2 YSYEKL. The junction had 7 bases not matched to a gene; V was cut back by 1 base and J by 4 bases. The CDR3 loop spans 16 amino acids. The chain's CDR3 is CASSQVSAGVSDTQYF. The CDR3, as DNA: TGCGCCAGCAGCCAAGTATCAGCGGGGGTGTCAGATACGCAGTATTTT.

J is TRBJ2-2 and V is TRBV10-3, with 8 bases lining up with TRBD2. CDR1 is ENHRY, CDR2 SYGVKD, per germline. Losses at the gene ends were 1 base for V and 5 bases for J; bases not matched to a gene: 3. The CDR3 consists of 15 residues. DNA of the CDR3: TGTGCCATCAGTGAGTTAGGACTAGCTACCGGGGAGCTGTTTTTT. Its protein is CAISELGLATGELFF.

This chain joins TRBV7-2 and TRBJ2-5; tentatively, D is TRBD1 or TRBD2 (5 bases each). The length of the CDR3 is 16 residues. Germline CDR1 reads SGHTA; CDR2 reads FQGNSA. The V end lost 2 bases, the J end lost 4 bases, and 17 bases lay between the germline ends. The CDR3 coding sequence is TGTGCCAGCAGCTTATTCGGCCGACGTGGGGGAGAGACCCAGTACTTC. Translation gives CASSLFGRRGGETQYF. Variable domain in full (rest from reference TRBV7-2 and TRBJ2-5): GAGVSQSPSNKVTEKGKDVELRCDPISGHTALYWYRQSLGQGLEFLIYFQGNSAPDKSGLPSDRFSAERTGGSVSTLTIQRTQQEDSAVYLCASSLFGRRGGETQYFGPGTRLLVL.

The chain employs TRBV6-1 and TRBJ2-7; tentative D call: TRBD2 (6 bases). This CDR3 has 14 amino acids. V lost 3 bases to trimming and J lost 9 bases, with 18 bases between them. Germline CDR1 MNHNS, CDR2 SASEGT. CDR3 sequence: CASSDGGILRPQYV. DNA of the CDR3: TGTGCCAGCAGTGACGGCGGGATCCTACGACCGCAGTACGTC.

This clone was found once. At one end, the junction sequence differs from germline, possibly due to a read error. Other DNA sequences in this sample translate to the same CDR3. This chain uses TRBV19 with TRBJ1-2, with D unclear. Germline V gene data show CDR1 as LNHDA and CDR2 as SQIVND (reference sequence). The length of the CDR3 is 11 residues. CDR3 nucleotides: TGTGCCAGCAGTATAAACGGGGGCTACACCTTC. The encoded protein is CASSINGGYTF.

The chain employs TRBV10-3 and TRBJ2-1; D remains unclear. The CDR3 has 12 amino acids. V lost 1 base to trimming and J lost 7 bases, with 5 bases between them. From germline, CDR1 is ENHRY and CDR2 SYGVKD. The CDR3 DNA is TGTGCCATCAGTGAGTTTAGGAATGAGCAGTTCTTC. Translated, it gives CAISEFRNEQFF.

The rearrangement uses TRBV5-6 and TRBJ1-1, with D uncertain. V shed 3 bases and J shed 4 bases, with 16 bases lying between them. CDR1 is SGHDT, CDR2 YYEEEE, per germline. This CDR3 is 15 amino acids long. The CDR3 DNA is TGTGCCAGCAGCTCTGAATACTACTGGGGCACTGAAGCTTTCTTT. Translating it yields CASSSEYYWGTEAFF.

The chain carries TRBV7-8 and TRBJ2-5, with D tentatively TRBD2 (5 bases). The ends were cut back, 3 bases at V and 4 bases at J, with 9 bases in the middle. The CDR3 has 13 residues. Germline lookup yields CDR1 SGHVS and CDR2 FQNEAQ. The DNA of the CDR3 is TGTGCCAGCAGCTTCGAAGGGAGAGAGACCCAGTACTTC. Its translation: CASSFEGRETQYF. The entire variable domain, with the rest obtained from reference TRBV7-8 and TRBJ2-5, is as follows: GAGVSQSPRYKVAKRGQDVALRCDPISGHVSLFWYQQALGQGPEFLTYFQNEAQLDKSGLPSDRFFAERPEGSVSTLKIQRTQQEDSAVYLCASSFEGRETQYFGPGTRLLVL.

The rearrangement links TRBV6-5 to TRBJ2-1; 8 bases are shared with TRBD2. The CDR3 totals 13 residues. V lost 6 bases, J lost 8 bases, and 6 bases stayed unmatched. The germline V gene has CDR1 MNHEY and CDR2 SVGAGI. This CDR3 is CASRHRTSYEQFF. CDR3 coding DNA: TGTGCCAGCAGGCACAGGACTAGCTATGAGCAGTTCTTC.

The chain has TRBV5-5 and TRBJ2-3, with no clear D. This CDR3 comprises 12 residues. The germline gives CDR1 SGHKS, CDR2 YYEKEE (reference sequence). The V end was cut by 7 bases, the J end by 4 bases, with 10 bases between. The CDR3 sequence is CASGEGADTQYF. CDR3 nucleotides: TGTGCCAGCGGGGAAGGTGCAGATACGCAGTATTTT.

V usage is TRBV19 and J usage is TRBJ2-3; D may be TRBD1 or TRBD2 (6 bases each). The CDR3 contains 15 residues. Germline V gene lookup returns CDR1 LNHDA and CDR2 SQIVND (reference sequence). The ends were cut back, 6 bases at V and 5 bases at J, with 18 bases in the middle. CDR3 sequence (DNA): TGTGCCAGTAGAGGGGGGCGGGAAGTCGAAGATACGCAGTATTTT. It encodes CASRGGREVEDTQYF.

About this clone itself: It is unclear where the CDR3 begins or ends on the DNA, so no DNA is shown, and the CDR3 is as TCRdb lists it. The J gene is TRBJ1-2, the V gene TRBV28. Germline V lookup: CDR1 MDHEN, CDR2 SYDVKM. Termini included, the CDR3 measures 14 amino acids. This CDR3 reads CASSTSGRSYGYTF.

The chain uses TRBV7-2 and TRBJ1-2; tentatively, D is TRBD1 (6 bases). Trimming left V 5 bases short and J 4 bases short, with 14 bases between. CDR3 length equals 14 residues. Germline V gene lookup returns CDR1 SGHTA and CDR2 FQGNSA. CDR3 coding DNA: TGTGCCAGCAGCCTTAGCGCAGGGGCCTATGGCTACACCTTC. As protein: CASSLSAGAYGYTF.

This sequence joins TRBV7-2 and TRBJ2-3; tentatively, D is TRBD1 (6 bases). CDR3 length: 14 amino acids. The germline V and J ends were trimmed by 4 bases and 2 bases, with 10 bases remaining between them. In germline, CDR1 is SGHTA, CDR2 FQGNSA. CDR3 sequence: CASSSQGYTDTQYF. CDR3 bases: TGTGCCAGCAGCTCACAGGGTTACACAGATACGCAGTATTTT.

The CDR3 nucleotides are TGTGCCTGGAGTCCTACAGGGACGAACACCATATATTTT. Protein sequence: CAWSPTGTNTIYF. V usage is TRBV30 and J usage is TRBJ1-3; D is possibly TRBD1 (6 bases). Trimming took off 2 bases at V and 7 bases at J, with 12 bases between the two ends. The length of the CDR3 is 13 residues. Per the germline V gene, CDR1 is GTSNPN and CDR2 is SVGIG (reference sequence).

The CDR3 nucleotides are TGCGCCAGCAGCTTGGACAGTCAAGAGACCCAGTACTTC. This gives the protein CASSLDSQETQYF. The gene calls are TRBV5-1 and TRBJ2-5; D is unclear. Germline CDR1 reads SGHRS; CDR2 reads YFSETQ. This CDR3 contains 13 residues. V shed 0 bases and J shed 2 bases, with 5 bases lying between them.

This clone was detected once. The chain links TRBV11-2 to TRBJ2-1; D ambiguous. CDR1 SGHAT and CDR2 FQNNGV come from the germline V gene. This CDR3 spans 14 amino acids. V shed 2 bases and J shed 4 bases, with 9 bases lying between them. DNA of the CDR3: TGTGCCAGCAGCTTACCGGATTGGTACAATGAGCAGTTCTTC. Residues: CASSLPDWYNEQFF.

The rearrangement links TRBV5-5 to TRBJ2-7, with 9 nucleotides matching TRBD2. This CDR3 is 15 amino acids long. The germline CDR1 and CDR2 sequences are SGHKS and YYEKEE (reference sequence). The V and J ends lost 1 base and 1 base, in that order; junction bases with no gene match: 3. CDR3 sequence reads: CASSLQLAGSYEQYV. DNA of the CDR3: TGTGCCAGCAGCTTGCAGCTAGCGGGATCCTACGAGCAGTACGTC.